This T cell receptor beta chain derives from a study of T cell repertoires in cytomegalovirus infection. Study in general: CMV epitopes, recently identified HLA-C-restricted and well-studied HLA-B-restricted, were used. CMV infection together with matching HLA type was indicated by public TCR beta signatures.

Study findings and constraints: The study found HLA-C-restricted CMV-specific TCR beta clonotypes dominating the ex vivo response. Identification of carriers of CMV plus the relevant HLA was achieved through cumulative public TCR beta family frequency.

TCRdb re-called the reads with MiXCR, one entry per CDR3 protein. The data show 300,000 to 400,000 distinct CDR3 sequences, approximately 32% seen once. Germline CDR1 reads MNHEY; CDR2 reads SMNVEV (reference sequence). The CDR3 loop spans 15 amino acids. Trimming removed 5 bases at V and 1 base at J, with 14 bases between. This clonotype was counted a few times. The antigen is not known. This chain joins TRBV27 and TRBJ1-1; D call uncertain. The receptor's source is a human donor in good health (CMV status not recorded). Some clones in this sample may be carry-over from other donors' samples. This specimen was cultured PBMCs, taken from culture after CMV antigen stimulation. The CDR3, as DNA: TGTGCCAGCAGTCAGCTAGGACTGACGAACACTGAAGCTTTCTTT. Amino acid sequence: CASSQLGLTNTEAFF.